A selection of T cell receptor beta chains follows, all from one sample in a study of response to subunit inactivated influenza vaccine. Each CDR3 protein is one row after TCRdb ran MiXCR on the RT-PCR reads. The sample comprises hundreds of thousands of distinct CDR3 sequences, around 8% of which are singletons, and approximately 12% rests with the top ten. The starting material was PBMCs from blood, obtained less than 25 months after vaccination. The receptors here all came from a man in his fifties or sixties who received an inactivated influenza vaccine. CDR3s include the opening cysteine and the closing phenylalanine or tryptophan. Each record gives: CDR3 length, D gene, J gene, V gene, clone size, CDR3 DNA, CDR3 protein. A D gene is named only where the DNA matches it firmly. Clone size, where shown, is once, few, many, or a class for clones that have expanded.

length: 16; D: .; J: TRBJ2-2; V: TRBV6-2/TRBV6-3; size: .; DNA: TGTGCCAGCACCCTAATGGGGGGCAGGGGCACCGGGGAGCTGTTTTTT; CDR3: CASTLMGGRGTGELFF
length: 16; D: .; J: TRBJ2-5; V: TRBV6-1; size: .; DNA: TGTGCCAGCAGTCTCACCCCCTCAGGGGTCCAAGAGACCCAGTACTTC; CDR3: CASSLTPSGVQETQYF
length: 14; D: .; J: TRBJ2-6; V: TRBV5-1; size: .; DNA: TGCGCCAGCAGCTTGGATTCCGGCCGGAACGTCCTGACTTTC; CDR3: CASSLDSGRNVLTF
length: 12; D: .; J: TRBJ2-1; V: TRBV7-2; size: .; DNA: TGTGCCAGCAGCGAGACACGGGATGAGCAGTTCTTC; CDR3: CASSETRDEQFF
length: 17; D: TRBD2; J: TRBJ2-7; V: TRBV4-2; size: .; DNA: TGTGCCAGCAGCCAAGATACGGTAGGACTAGGAGGGTACGAGCAGTACTTC; CDR3: CASSQDTVGLGGYEQYF
length: 14; D: .; J: TRBJ1-2; V: TRBV20-1; size: .; DNA: TGCAGTGCTAGTATGGGGGGCGTGGACTATGGCTACACCTTC; CDR3: CSASMGGVDYGYTF
length: 13; D: TRBD2; J: TRBJ2-7; V: TRBV20-1; size: .; DNA: TGCAGTGCTAGTAGCGGGATAAACTACGAGCAGTACTTC; CDR3: CSASSGINYEQYF
length: 14; D: TRBD2; J: TRBJ2-2; V: TRBV7-2; size: many; DNA: TGTGCCAGCAGCTTACAGCGGGGTACCGGGGAGCTGTTTTTT; CDR3: CASSLQRGTGELFF
length: 11; D: .; J: TRBJ2-1; V: TRBV20-1; size: many; DNA: TGCAGTGCGGTAGGGAGCAATGAGCAGTTCTTC; CDR3: CSAVGSNEQFF
length: 16; D: TRBD2; J: TRBJ2-1; V: TRBV4-3; size: .; DNA: TGCGCCAGCAGCCAAGAAAGACTAGCGGTTTGGAATGAGCAGTTCTTC; CDR3: CASSQERLAVWNEQFF
length: 13; D: .; J: TRBJ2-7; V: TRBV20-1; size: few; DNA: TGCAGTGCTCAAACGAGGGGGTTTGGCGAGCAGTACTTC; CDR3: CSAQTRGFGEQYF
length: 13; D: .; J: TRBJ1-2; V: TRBV5-6; size: few; DNA: TGTGCCAGCAGCTCCGACGGCGCCTATGGCTACACCTTC; CDR3: CASSSDGAYGYTF
length: 17; D: .; J: TRBJ1-5; V: TRBV14; size: few; DNA: TGTGCCAGCAGCCTCCTCGGTAGAGGTCATAGCAATCAGCCCCAGCATTTT; CDR3: CASSLLGRGHSNQPQHF
length: 13; D: .; J: TRBJ1-6; V: TRBV7-9; size: few; DNA: TGTGCCAGCAGCTATGCCTATAATTCACCCCTCCACTTT; CDR3: CASSYAYNSPLHF
length: 14; D: .; J: TRBJ1-3; V: TRBV11-3; size: many; DNA: TGTGCCAGCAGCCGGGGATTCTCTGGAAACACCATATATTTT; CDR3: CASSRGFSGNTIYF
length: 13; D: .; J: TRBJ2-5; V: TRBV3-1; size: many; DNA: TGTGCCAGCAGCCAAGACATCCTCGAGACCCAGTACTTC; CDR3: CASSQDILETQYF
length: 17; D: TRBD1; J: TRBJ2-7; V: TRBV28; size: .; DNA: TGTGCCAGCAGCCAAACCCGGACAGGGGCAACCCCCTACGAGCAGTACTTC; CDR3: CASSQTRTGATPYEQYF
length: 12; D: .; J: TRBJ1-2; V: TRBV12-3/TRBV12-4; size: few; DNA: TGTGCCAGCAGTTTGGCCTCCGGTGTCTACACCTTC; CDR3: CASSLASGVYTF
length: 13; D: .; J: TRBJ1-1; V: TRBV6-2/TRBV6-3; size: .; DNA: TGTGCCAGCGGCCTGGGGGTAGGGACAGAAGCTTTCTTT; CDR3: CASGLGVGTEAFF
length: 12; D: .; J: TRBJ1-1; V: TRBV6-1; size: many; DNA: TGTGCCAGCAGTGAAACAAACACTGAAGCTTTCTTT; CDR3: CASSETNTEAFF
length: 14; D: .; J: TRBJ2-7; V: TRBV12-3/TRBV12-4; size: many; DNA: TGTGCCAGCAGTTTAGGGACCTTAAACTACGAGCAGTACTTC; CDR3: CASSLGTLNYEQYF
length: 11; D: .; J: TRBJ1-2; V: TRBV19; size: .; DNA: TGTGCCAGTAGTGCCCACTATGGCTACACCTTC; CDR3: CASSAHYGYTF
length: 13; D: TRBD2; J: TRBJ2-2; V: TRBV30; size: few; DNA: TGTGCCTGGAGTACGCGGGGGGGAGGGGAGCTGTTTTTT; CDR3: CAWSTRGGGELFF
length: 17; D: TRBD2; J: TRBJ2-5; V: TRBV28; size: .; DNA: TGTGCCAGCAGTTCCCCCTCGGGGCGGGAGGGCGGTGAGACCCAGTACTTC; CDR3: CASSSPSGREGGETQYF
length: 12; D: .; J: TRBJ2-3; V: TRBV7-9; size: few; DNA: TGTGCCAGCAGCTTCCATCGGGATACGCAGTATTTT; CDR3: CASSFHRDTQYF
length: 15; D: .; J: TRBJ2-3; V: TRBV28; size: .; DNA: TGTGCCAGCAGTTTATTGGACAGCTACATAGATACGCAGTATTTT; CDR3: CASSLLDSYIDTQYF
length: 14; D: .; J: TRBJ2-7; V: TRBV7-8; size: many; DNA: TGTGCCAGCAGCCGTACCACTACAGTTTACGAGCAGTACTTC; CDR3: CASSRTTTVYEQYF
length: 13; D: TRBD2; J: TRBJ2-7; V: TRBV29-1; size: few; DNA: TGCAGCGTATTGGGGGGGATGTCCTACGAGCAGTACTTC; CDR3: CSVLGGMSYEQYF
length: 15; D: .; J: TRBJ2-7; V: TRBV10-3; size: many; DNA: TGTGCCATCAGTGAGTCGGCAGGGTCCTCTGGCGAGCAGTACTTC; CDR3: CAISESAGSSGEQYF
length: 14; D: TRBD1; J: TRBJ1-2; V: TRBV20-1; size: few; DNA: TGCAGTGCTAGGGGGACAGCTGTGCTCGTGGGCTACACCTTC; CDR3: CSARGTAVLVGYTF
length: 13; D: .; J: TRBJ2-1; V: TRBV5-6; size: many; DNA: TGTGCCAGCAGCTTAGGGACACGGAATGAGCAGTTCTTC; CDR3: CASSLGTRNEQFF
length: 17; D: TRBD1; J: TRBJ2-7; V: TRBV5-7; size: few; DNA: TGTGCCAGCAGCTTGGAGGTTGTCGACAGGGCGAGTTCCGAGCAGTACTTC; CDR3: CASSLEVVDRASSEQYF
length: 14; D: .; J: TRBJ1-2; V: TRBV12-3/TRBV12-4; size: .; DNA: TGTGCCAGCAGGCGGGGGGAGGGTCACTATGGCTACACCTTC; CDR3: CASRRGEGHYGYTF
length: 12; D: .; J: TRBJ2-7; V: TRBV6-2/TRBV6-3; size: few; DNA: TGTGCCAGCAGTTACATGGCTTACGAGCAGTACTTC; CDR3: CASSYMAYEQYF
length: 12; D: .; J: TRBJ2-7; V: TRBV7-3; size: .; DNA: TGTGCCAGCAGCTTAAGCAGGGGAAAGCAGTACTTC; CDR3: CASSLSRGKQYF
length: 14; D: .; J: TRBJ2-2; V: TRBV15; size: .; DNA: TGTGCCACCAGCAGAGATCTGAGTGCCGGGGAGCTGTTTTTT; CDR3: CATSRDLSAGELFF
length: 11; D: .; J: TRBJ1-1; V: TRBV7-9; size: .; DNA: TGTGCCAGCAGCCAGGGGTCTATAGCTTTCTTT; CDR3: CASSQGSIAFF
length: 15; D: .; J: TRBJ1-6; V: TRBV20-1; size: few; DNA: TGCAGTGCTAGAGAGCAGGGAAGGAGTAATTCACCCCTCCACTTT; CDR3: CSAREQGRSNSPLHF
length: 15; D: .; J: TRBJ2-1; V: TRBV12-3/TRBV12-4; size: many; DNA: TGTGCCAGCAGTTCAGGTCTCGGCTCCTACAATGAGCAGTTCTTC; CDR3: CASSSGLGSYNEQFF
length: 16; D: TRBD2; J: TRBJ2-3; V: TRBV5-1; size: few; DNA: TGCGCCAGCAAAATGGGACTAGCGGGGATAACAGATACGCAGTATTTT; CDR3: CASKMGLAGITDTQYF
length: 15; D: .; J: TRBJ2-1; V: TRBV9; size: many; DNA: TGTGCCAGCAGCCCAGCCGGACCCTCCTACAATGAGCAGTTCTTC; CDR3: CASSPAGPSYNEQFF